This T cell receptor (beta chain) stems from a study of blood T cell repertoires in COVID-19. Study-level background: The origin of the acute and convalescent COVID-19 samples was the United States, Italy and Spain. Sample material is recorded as cDNA or gDNA derived from T cells, B-cell-depleted T cells, or PBMCs.

The germline V gene encodes CDR1 SGDLS and CDR2 YYNGEE. The V gene end was trimmed by 4 bases and the J gene end by 0 bases; junction bases not matched to a gene: 2. CDR3 length: 15 residues. Authors' data handling: Counts of nucleated cells, estimated from reference gene primer amplification, were obtained. The data were produced by immunoSEQ multiplex PCR, yet TCRdb's version contains in-frame clones alone and is incomplete. Clone size and V and J calls were adopted from that table, with D and trimming inferred from the DNA. The sample has fewer than 250,000 clones; around 84% are singletons. The sample taken for sequencing was peripheral blood. The chain has TRBV9 and TRBJ2-3, with 10 positions matching TRBD2. This TCR was recovered from a human donor in a cohort sampled during active COVID-19. The CDR3 loop reads CASSSSGGSTDTQYF. CDR3 nucleotide sequence: TGTGCCAGCAGCTCTAGCGGGGGTAGCACAGATACGCAGTATTTT.